This TCR beta chain was found in a study of shared clonotypes between healthy human individuals. Germline CDR1 SQVTM, CDR2 ANQGSEA. The length of the CDR3 is 14 residues. Trimming removed 6 bases at V and 1 base at J, with 14 bases between. Data came from immunoSEQ multiplex PCR; TCRdb stores just in-frame clones and leaves some out. This sample has hundreds of thousands of clones; about 98% occur once, and the top ten carry 0.3%. Naive CD8 cells comprised CD45RO-negative, CCR7-positively selected cells, excluding terminally differentiated effector memory CD45RA+ cells. Input material: naive CD8+ T cells sorted from blood. This TCR was recovered from a man between 25 and 39 years old in good health. The chain employs TRBV29-1 and TRBJ2-3; D may match TRBD1 or TRBD2 (6 bases each). CDR3 sequence: CSVNPRGGTDTQYF. CDR3 sequence (DNA): TGCAGCGTCAACCCAAGGGGGGGCACAGATACGCAGTATTTT.